The clone carrying this T cell receptor beta chain was observed a single time. Investigators spread the genomic DNA of each subset evenly over several immunoSEQ plates. Data came from immunoSEQ multiplex PCR; TCRdb stores just in-frame clones and leaves some out. The sample consists of approximately 1,500,000 clones, roughly 95% of them appearing once. Germline lookup yields CDR1 KGHSH and CDR2 LQKENI. Trimming shortened V by 5 bases and J by 0 bases, and 11 bases separated the two germline ends. This CDR3 region has 15 residues. The sample originates from a study of shared clonotypes between healthy human individuals. Looking at the study overall: CD4 naive and CD4 memory each took three plates per donor, while CD8 naive took two and CD8 memory one.

A CD45RA-negative memory subset and a CD45RA+ naive subset were separated from the CD4+ cells. The chain has TRBV18 and TRBJ2-1; D ambiguous. The origin of this receptor is a man aged 25 to 45 in good health. The sequenced material came from naive CD4+ T cells sorted from blood. Subset noted: CD45RA+ positively selected. CDR3 in DNA: TGTGCCAGCTCAGTAACCCAGAGCTCCTACAATGAGCAGTTCTTC. Translating it yields CASSVTQSSYNEQFF.